The T cell receptor (beta chain) described here comes from a study of blood T cell repertoires in COVID-19. Whole-study context: Researchers got acute and convalescent COVID-19 samples from the United States, Italy and Spain. T cells, B-cell-depleted T cells, or PBMCs supplied cDNA or gDNA.

V was clipped by 9 bases and J by 8 bases, with 14 bases between them. Per the germline V gene, CDR1 is LNHDA and CDR2 is SQIVND (reference sequence). The CDR3 consists of 13 residues. In the study's own analysis: From reference gene primer amplification, estimates of nucleated cell counts were derived. TCRdb's copy holds only in-frame clones and misses some; the assay was immunoSEQ multiplex PCR. That table supplies the V and J calls and clone size; D and trimming were determined from the DNA. In the table there are 70,000 to 95,000 clones, roughly 88% of which are singletons. The sequence came from a woman aged 70-85 years with acute or convalescent COVID-19. The specimen sequenced was peripheral blood. The genes are TRBV19 and TRBJ1-6; D unresolved. CDR3 loop: CASRGRADSPLHF. The CDR3 DNA reads as TGTGCCAGCCGAGGGCGGGCGGATTCACCCCTCCACTTT.